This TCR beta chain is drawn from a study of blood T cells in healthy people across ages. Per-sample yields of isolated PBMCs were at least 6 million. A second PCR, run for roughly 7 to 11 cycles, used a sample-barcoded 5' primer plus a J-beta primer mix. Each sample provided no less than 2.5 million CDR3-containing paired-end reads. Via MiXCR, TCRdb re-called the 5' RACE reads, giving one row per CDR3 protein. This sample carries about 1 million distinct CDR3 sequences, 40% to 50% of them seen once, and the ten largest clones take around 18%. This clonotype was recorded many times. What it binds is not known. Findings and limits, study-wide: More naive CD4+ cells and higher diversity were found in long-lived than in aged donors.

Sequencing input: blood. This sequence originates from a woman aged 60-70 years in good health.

The DNA for the CDR3 is TGTGCCAGCAGTATTTCGTCTGGGGCCAACGTCCTGACTTTC. The encoded protein is CASSISSGANVLTF. This chain uses TRBV12-3 or TRBV12-4 with TRBJ2-6, with D hard to call. The CDR3 has 14 residues. Trimming shortened V by 5 bases and J by 1 base, and 6 bases separated the two germline ends.